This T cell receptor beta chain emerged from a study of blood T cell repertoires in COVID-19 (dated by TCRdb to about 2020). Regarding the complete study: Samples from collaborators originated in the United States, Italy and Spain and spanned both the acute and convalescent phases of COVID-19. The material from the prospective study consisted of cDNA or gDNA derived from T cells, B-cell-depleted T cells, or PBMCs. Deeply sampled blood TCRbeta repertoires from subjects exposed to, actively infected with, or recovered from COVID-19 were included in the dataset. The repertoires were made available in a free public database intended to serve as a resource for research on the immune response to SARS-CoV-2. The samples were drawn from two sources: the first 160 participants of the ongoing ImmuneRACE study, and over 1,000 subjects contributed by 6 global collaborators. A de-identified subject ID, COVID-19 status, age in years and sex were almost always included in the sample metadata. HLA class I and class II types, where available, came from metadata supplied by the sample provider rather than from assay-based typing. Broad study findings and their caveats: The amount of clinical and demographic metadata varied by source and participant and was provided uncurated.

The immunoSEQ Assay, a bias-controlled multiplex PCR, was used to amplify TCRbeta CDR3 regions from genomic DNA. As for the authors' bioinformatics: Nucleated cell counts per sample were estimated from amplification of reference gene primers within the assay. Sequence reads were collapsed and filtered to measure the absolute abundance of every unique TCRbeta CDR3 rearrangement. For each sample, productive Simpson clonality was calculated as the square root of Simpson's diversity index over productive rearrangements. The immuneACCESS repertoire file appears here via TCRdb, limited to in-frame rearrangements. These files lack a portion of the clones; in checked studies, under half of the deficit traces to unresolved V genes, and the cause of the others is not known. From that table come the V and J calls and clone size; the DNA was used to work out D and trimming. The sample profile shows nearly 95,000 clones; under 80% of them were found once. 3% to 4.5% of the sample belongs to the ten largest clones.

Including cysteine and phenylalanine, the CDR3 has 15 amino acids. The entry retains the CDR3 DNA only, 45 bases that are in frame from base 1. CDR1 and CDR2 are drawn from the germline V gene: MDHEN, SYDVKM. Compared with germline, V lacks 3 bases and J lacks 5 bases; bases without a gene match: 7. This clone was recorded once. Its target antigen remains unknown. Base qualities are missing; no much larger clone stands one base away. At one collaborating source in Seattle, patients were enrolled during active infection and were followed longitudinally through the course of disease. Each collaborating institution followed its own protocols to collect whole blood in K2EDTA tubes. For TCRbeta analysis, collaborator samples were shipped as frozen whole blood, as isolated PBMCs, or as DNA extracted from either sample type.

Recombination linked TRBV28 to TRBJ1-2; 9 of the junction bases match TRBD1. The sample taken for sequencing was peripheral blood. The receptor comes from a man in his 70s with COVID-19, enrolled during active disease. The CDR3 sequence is CASSFVGQGLYGYTF. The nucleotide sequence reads TGTGCCAGCAGTTTCGTCGGACAGGGGCTATATGGCTACACCTTC.